This T cell receptor (beta chain) is drawn from a study of Tregs in tolerant kidney transplant recipients. Assay: immunoSEQ multiplex PCR; the TCRdb copy retains only in-frame clones and omits some. The sample lists over 60,000 clones, more than 95% occurring once. CDR1 is SGHKS and CDR2 is YYEKEE in the germline V gene (reference sequence). V was pared by 4 bases and J by 0 bases, with 7 bases of the junction left unmatched. CDR3 length equals 16 residues. The sequencing here drew on CD4+ T cells from blood, taken before the transplant. The TCR originated in a human donor who received a combined kidney and bone marrow transplant. The rearrangement uses TRBV5-5 and TRBJ1-3; 7 bases line up with TRBD1. The CDR3 here is CASSTTGTNSGNTIYF. For the CDR3, the DNA is TGTGCCAGCAGCACGACAGGGACAAACTCTGGAAACACCATATATTTT.